The T cell receptor beta chain described here comes from a study of cytomegalovirus exposure and HLA in healthy donors. Study conclusions and caveats: DRB1 showed the most TCR associations and HLA-C the fewest in a later analysis, as rates varied by HLA locus. Several top significant clusters appeared, in a later analysis, to be linked to common viral pathogens.

The CDR3 is 13 amino acids. Trimming took 5 bases from V and 5 from J; bases not matched to a gene: 4. Germline V gene data show CDR1 as LGHNT and CDR2 as FRNRAP. As for this clone: Antigen specificity is unknown.

Primers: 60 Vbeta forward and 13 Jbeta reverse. Here immunoSEQ multiplex PCR was the method, and the copy in TCRdb shows in-frame clones only, minus some. The sample has around 120,000 clones; around 74% are singletons. The sequenced material came from PBMCs. The V gene is TRBV12-5, the J gene TRBJ1-1, with 8 positions matching TRBD1. This receptor was identified in a man in his sixties in good health and CMV-seropositive. In nucleotides, the CDR3 is TGTGCTAGTGGTCAAGACAGGGGTACTGAAGCTTTCTTT. Translating gives CASGQDRGTEAFF.